This section outlines one TCR beta chain sequence together with its context. Germline V lookup: CDR1 MNHNS, CDR2 SASEGT. CDR3 length: 14 amino acids. J gave up 6 bases and V 6 bases, and 9 bases lay outside the gene matches. This record comes from a study of blood T cell repertoires in COVID-19. Study-level background: Sources were T cells, B-cell-depleted T cells, or PBMCs; the material itself was cDNA or gDNA.

Sequenced by immunoSEQ multiplex PCR; TCRdb stores in-frame clones only, minus some. The repertoire consists of around 200,000 clones, with about 83% occurring once and the leading ten covering about 0.96%. The sequence was obtained from a woman under 30 who had recovered from COVID-19. The sequencing input was peripheral blood. This rearrangement joins TRBV6-1 to TRBJ2-7, with 9 bases matching TRBD1. This CDR3 reads CASSQTTGGSEQYF. CDR3 DNA sequence: TGTGCCAGCAGCCAAACCACAGGGGGCTCCGAGCAGTACTTC.